This T cell receptor (beta chain) originates from a study of T cells in women clearing cervical HPV infection. Turning to this clone: Coverage ceases 3 residues before the CDR3 finishes, and the germline J gene fills in the end.

The repertoire was sequenced with immunoSEQ multiplex PCR; TCRdb's copy has only in-frame clones and lacks some. Its listing shows 42,000 or so clones. There are 17 residues in the CDR3. CDR1 and CDR2 (germline): SGHTA, FQGTGA. With 3 bases clipped from V and 1 base from J, the junction kept 9 bases outside the gene matches. This receptor was taken from a woman aged 18-70 years with a cervical HPV16 infection that either progressed to CIN3+ or cleared (not recorded which). The source material was blood buffy coat. The rearrangement uses TRBV7-3 and TRBJ2-1; 7 positions agree with TRBD1. The sequenced CDR3 bases are TGTGCCAGCAGCTTGTTGGACAGGATAAATTCCTACAATGAG. Amino acid sequence: CASSLLDRINSYNE. The whole CDR3 protein reads CASSLLDRINSYNEQFF.